Listed below are T cell receptor beta chains from one sample, sequenced in a study of cytomegalovirus exposure and HLA in healthy donors. Using immunoSEQ multiplex PCR, the repertoire was profiled, and TCRdb retains in-frame clones only, with some absent. This sample yields 200,000 to 250,000 clones, of which under 70% are seen a single time; 2.6% belongs to the top ten. Sample: PBMCs. The receptor source for this set is a man in his forties in good health and CMV-seropositive. Both conserved end residues are part of each CDR3. Each record gives: J gene, D gene, clone size, V gene, CDR3 protein, CDR3 DNA. D genes are given only for firm matches. Size is omitted from some rows. Given values are once, few, many or a class for expanded clones.

j_gene: TRBJ2-7
d_gene: TRBD2
abundance: .
v_gene: TRBV2
CDR3aa: CASKDWDYSYEQYF
CDR3nt: TGTGCCAGTAAGGATTGGGACTACTCCTACGAGCAGTACTTC

j_gene: TRBJ1-2
d_gene: .
abundance: .
v_gene: TRBV19
CDR3aa: CASSQGIRPGYTF
CDR3nt: TGTGCCAGTAGTCAGGGAATTCGTCCCGGCTACACCTTC

j_gene: TRBJ2-1
d_gene: .
abundance: .
v_gene: TRBV11-2
CDR3aa: CASSAPGGRHEQFF
CDR3nt: TGTGCCAGCAGCGCCCCCGGGGGACGGCATGAGCAGTTCTTC

j_gene: TRBJ1-2
d_gene: TRBD1
abundance: .
v_gene: TRBV7-3
CDR3aa: CASSPTMTGGLLF
CDR3nt: TGTGCCAGCAGCCCAACTATGACAGGGGGCCTGCTCTTC

j_gene: TRBJ2-5
d_gene: TRBD1
abundance: .
v_gene: TRBV27
CDR3aa: CASSTGQDGTQYF
CDR3nt: TGTGCCAGCAGTACCGGACAGGACGGGACCCAGTACTTC

j_gene: TRBJ2-3
d_gene: .
abundance: .
v_gene: TRBV5-4
CDR3aa: CASSLTSTDTQYF
CDR3nt: TGTGCCAGCAGCTTAACTAGCACAGATACGCAGTATTTT

j_gene: TRBJ2-1
d_gene: TRBD2
abundance: .
v_gene: TRBV7-9
CDR3aa: CASSPRTKRGYNEQFF
CDR3nt: TGTGCCAGCAGCCCCCGGACTAAGCGGGGCTACAATGAGCAGTTCTTC

j_gene: TRBJ2-1
d_gene: TRBD2
abundance: .
v_gene: TRBV5-5
CDR3aa: CASSRRGDSSYNEQFF
CDR3nt: TGTGCCAGCAGCCGGCGGGGGGATAGCTCCTACAATGAGCAGTTCTTC

j_gene: TRBJ2-5
d_gene: TRBD2
abundance: .
v_gene: TRBV13
CDR3aa: CASSHSGGVETQYF
CDR3nt: TGTGCCAGCAGCCACTCCGGGGGGGTAGAGACCCAGTACTTC

j_gene: TRBJ1-1
d_gene: .
abundance: .
v_gene: TRBV15
CDR3aa: CATSREQATAEAFF
CDR3nt: TGTGCCACCAGCAGAGAACAGGCCACCGCTGAAGCTTTCTTT

j_gene: TRBJ1-1
d_gene: .
abundance: few
v_gene: TRBV2
CDR3aa: CASREGGKAFF
CDR3nt: TGTGCCAGCAGGGAGGGGGGGAAAGCTTTCTTT

j_gene: TRBJ1-6
d_gene: .
abundance: .
v_gene: TRBV27
CDR3aa: CASSPTLASYNSPLHF
CDR3nt: TGTGCCAGCAGTCCGACATTGGCCTCCTATAATTCACCCCTCCACTTT

j_gene: TRBJ1-2
d_gene: .
abundance: .
v_gene: TRBV7-2
CDR3aa: CASSPLGGYGYTF
CDR3nt: TGTGCCAGCAGTCCCCTGGGGGGGTATGGCTACACCTTC

j_gene: TRBJ2-7
d_gene: TRBD2
abundance: .
v_gene: TRBV19
CDR3aa: CASSMGGGSYEQYF
CDR3nt: TGTGCCAGTAGTATGGGGGGGGGCTCCTACGAGCAGTACTTC

j_gene: TRBJ2-1
d_gene: .
abundance: .
v_gene: TRBV7-9
CDR3aa: CASSLRLNFSYNEQFF
CDR3nt: TGTGCCAGCAGCTTGCGCCTCAACTTCTCCTACAATGAGCAGTTCTTC

j_gene: TRBJ1-1
d_gene: .
abundance: few
v_gene: TRBV5-1
CDR3aa: CASSFGSGVNTEAFF
CDR3nt: TGCGCCAGCAGCTTCGGCAGCGGGGTAAACACTGAAGCTTTCTTT

j_gene: TRBJ2-7
d_gene: TRBD1
abundance: .
v_gene: TRBV7-6
CDR3aa: CASSFNPGQSYEQYF
CDR3nt: TGTGCCAGCAGCTTCAACCCGGGACAGAGCTACGAGCAGTACTTC

j_gene: TRBJ2-7
d_gene: .
abundance: .
v_gene: TRBV6-5
CDR3aa: CASSPGLQYQQYF
CDR3nt: TGTGCCAGCAGTCCTGGATTACAGTATCAGCAGTACTTC

j_gene: TRBJ2-7
d_gene: .
abundance: .
v_gene: TRBV4-1
CDR3aa: CASSQDRTGDYEQYF
CDR3nt: TGCGCCAGCAGCCAAGATCGGACGGGAGACTACGAGCAGTACTTC

j_gene: TRBJ1-6
d_gene: .
abundance: .
v_gene: TRBV5-8
CDR3aa: CASSLGRNNSPLHF
CDR3nt: TGTGCCAGCAGCTTGGGCAGAAATAATTCACCCCTCCACTTT

j_gene: TRBJ2-7
d_gene: .
abundance: .
v_gene: TRBV7-7
CDR3aa: CASSRGISYEQYF
CDR3nt: TGTGCCAGCAGCCGCGGGATCTCCTACGAGCAGTACTTC

j_gene: TRBJ1-6
d_gene: .
abundance: once
v_gene: TRBV6-1
CDR3aa: CASSESGWPNSPLHF
CDR3nt: TGTGCCAGCAGTGAATCAGGTTGGCCCAATTCACCCCTCCACTTT

j_gene: TRBJ1-3
d_gene: .
abundance: .
v_gene: TRBV5-1
CDR3aa: CASSFGSPSGNTIYF
CDR3nt: TGCGCCAGCAGCTTTGGTAGCCCCTCTGGAAACACCATATATTTT

j_gene: TRBJ1-1
d_gene: TRBD1
abundance: .
v_gene: TRBV19
CDR3aa: CASSARTGGEAFF
CDR3nt: TGTGCCAGTAGTGCCCGGACAGGGGGAGAGGCTTTCTTT

j_gene: TRBJ2-7
d_gene: .
abundance: .
v_gene: TRBV9
CDR3aa: CASSVGTALYSSGGQYF
CDR3nt: TGTGCCAGCAGCGTAGGAACAGCCCTCTATTCCTCAGGTGGGCAGTACTTC